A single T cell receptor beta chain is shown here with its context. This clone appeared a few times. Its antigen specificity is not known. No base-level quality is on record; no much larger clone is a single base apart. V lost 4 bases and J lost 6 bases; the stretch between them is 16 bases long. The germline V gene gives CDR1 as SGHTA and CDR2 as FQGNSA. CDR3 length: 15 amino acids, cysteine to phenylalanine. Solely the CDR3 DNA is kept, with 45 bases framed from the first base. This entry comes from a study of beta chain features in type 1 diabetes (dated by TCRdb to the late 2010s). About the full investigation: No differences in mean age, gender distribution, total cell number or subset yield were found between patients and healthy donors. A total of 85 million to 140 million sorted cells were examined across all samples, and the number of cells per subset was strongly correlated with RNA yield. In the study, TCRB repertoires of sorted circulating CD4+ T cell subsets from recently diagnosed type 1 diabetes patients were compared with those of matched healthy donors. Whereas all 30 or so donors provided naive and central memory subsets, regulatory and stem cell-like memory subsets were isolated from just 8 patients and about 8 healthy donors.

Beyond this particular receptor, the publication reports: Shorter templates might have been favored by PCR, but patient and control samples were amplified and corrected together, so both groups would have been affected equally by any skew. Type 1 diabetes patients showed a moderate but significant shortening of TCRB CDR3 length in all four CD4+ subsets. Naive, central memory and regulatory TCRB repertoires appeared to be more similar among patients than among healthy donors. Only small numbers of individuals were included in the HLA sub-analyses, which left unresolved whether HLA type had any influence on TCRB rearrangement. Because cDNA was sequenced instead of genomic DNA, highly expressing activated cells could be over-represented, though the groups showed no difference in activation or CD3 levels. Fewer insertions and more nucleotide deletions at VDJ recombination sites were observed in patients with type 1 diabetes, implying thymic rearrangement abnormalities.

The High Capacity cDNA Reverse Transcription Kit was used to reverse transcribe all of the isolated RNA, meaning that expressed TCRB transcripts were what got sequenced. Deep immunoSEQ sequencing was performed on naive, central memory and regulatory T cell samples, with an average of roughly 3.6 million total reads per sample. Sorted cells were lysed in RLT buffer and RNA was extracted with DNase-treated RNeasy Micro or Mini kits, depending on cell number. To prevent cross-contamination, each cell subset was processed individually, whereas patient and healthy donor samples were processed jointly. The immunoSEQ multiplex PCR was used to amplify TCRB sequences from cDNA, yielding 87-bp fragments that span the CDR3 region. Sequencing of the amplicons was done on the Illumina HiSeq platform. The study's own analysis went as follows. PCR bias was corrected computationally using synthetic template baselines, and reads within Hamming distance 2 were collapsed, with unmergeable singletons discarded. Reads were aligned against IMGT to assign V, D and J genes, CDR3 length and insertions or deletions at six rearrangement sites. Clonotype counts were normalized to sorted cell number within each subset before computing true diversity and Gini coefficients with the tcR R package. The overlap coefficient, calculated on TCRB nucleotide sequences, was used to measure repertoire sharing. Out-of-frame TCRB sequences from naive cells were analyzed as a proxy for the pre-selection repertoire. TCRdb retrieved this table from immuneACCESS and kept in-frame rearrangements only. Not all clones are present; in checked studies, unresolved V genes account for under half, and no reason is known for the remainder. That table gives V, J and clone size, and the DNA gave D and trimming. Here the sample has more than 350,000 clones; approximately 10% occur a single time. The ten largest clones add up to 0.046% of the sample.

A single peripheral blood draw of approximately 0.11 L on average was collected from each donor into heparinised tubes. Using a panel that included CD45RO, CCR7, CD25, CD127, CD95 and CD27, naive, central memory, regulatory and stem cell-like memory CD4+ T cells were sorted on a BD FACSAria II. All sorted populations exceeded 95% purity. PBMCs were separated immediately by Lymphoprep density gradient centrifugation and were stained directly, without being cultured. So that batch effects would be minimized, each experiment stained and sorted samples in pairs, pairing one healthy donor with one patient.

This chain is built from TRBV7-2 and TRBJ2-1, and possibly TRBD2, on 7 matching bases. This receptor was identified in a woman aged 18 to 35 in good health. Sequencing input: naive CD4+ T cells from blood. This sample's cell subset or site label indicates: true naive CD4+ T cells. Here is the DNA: TGTGCCAGCAGCTCCGGGGGGACCAGGGGCAATGAGCAGTTCTTC. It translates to CASSSGGTRGNEQFF.